This T cell receptor beta chain derives from a study of cytomegalovirus exposure and HLA in healthy donors. Study-wide points: Serostatus for CMV was the only available immune exposure information. In the analysis, some V segments, TRBV6-2 and TRBV6-3 included, were excluded as indistinguishable.

The CDR3 is 14 amino acids. CDR1 and CDR2 (germline): LNHDA, SQIVND (reference sequence). V lost 3 bases and J 0 bases, leaving 5 bases between the germline ends. To note about this clone: Its antigen is undetermined. Additional DNA sequences in this sample encode the identical CDR3.

PCR was performed using 60 Vbeta and 13 Jbeta primers. Some clones are missing from TCRdb's copy, which holds only in-frame ones; the method was immunoSEQ multiplex PCR. The sample contains under 150,000 clones, roughly 88% of which appear only once. The receptor was isolated from a boy aged 5 to 17 in good health and CMV-seronegative. V usage is TRBV19 and J usage is TRBJ2-2; D gene unclear. The sequencing sample was made of PBMCs. This CDR3 reads CASSIFSNTGELFF. The CDR3, as DNA: TGTGCCAGTAGTATTTTCTCGAACACCGGGGAGCTGTTTTTT.